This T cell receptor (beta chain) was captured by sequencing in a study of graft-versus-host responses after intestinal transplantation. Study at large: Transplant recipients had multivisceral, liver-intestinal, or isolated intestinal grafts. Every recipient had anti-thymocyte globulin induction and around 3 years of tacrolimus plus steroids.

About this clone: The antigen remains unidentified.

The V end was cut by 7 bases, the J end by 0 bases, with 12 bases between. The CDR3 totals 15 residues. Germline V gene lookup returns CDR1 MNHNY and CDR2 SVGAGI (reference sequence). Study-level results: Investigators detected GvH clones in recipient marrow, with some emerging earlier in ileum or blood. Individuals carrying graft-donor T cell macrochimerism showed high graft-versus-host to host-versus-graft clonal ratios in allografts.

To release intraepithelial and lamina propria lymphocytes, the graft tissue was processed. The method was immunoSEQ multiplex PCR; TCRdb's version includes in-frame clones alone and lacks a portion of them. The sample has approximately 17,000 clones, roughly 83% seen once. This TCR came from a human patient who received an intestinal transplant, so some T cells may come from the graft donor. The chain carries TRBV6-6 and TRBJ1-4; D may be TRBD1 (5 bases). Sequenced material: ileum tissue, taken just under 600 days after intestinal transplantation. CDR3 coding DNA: TGTGCCAGCACCGGGACTGTAGCAACTAATGAAAAACTGTTTTTT. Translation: CASTGTVATNEKLFF.